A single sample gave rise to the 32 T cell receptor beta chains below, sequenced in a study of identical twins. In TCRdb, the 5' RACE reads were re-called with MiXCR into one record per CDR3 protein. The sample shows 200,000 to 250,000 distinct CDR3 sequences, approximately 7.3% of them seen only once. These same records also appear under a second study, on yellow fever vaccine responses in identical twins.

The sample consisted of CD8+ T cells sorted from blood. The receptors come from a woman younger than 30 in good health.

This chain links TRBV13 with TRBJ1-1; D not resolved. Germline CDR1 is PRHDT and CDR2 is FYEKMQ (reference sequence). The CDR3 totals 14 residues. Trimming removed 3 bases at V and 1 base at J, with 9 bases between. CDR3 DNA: TGTGCCAGCAGCTTTGGCCTCCCGAACACTGAAGCTTTCTTT. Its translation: CASSFGLPNTEAFF.

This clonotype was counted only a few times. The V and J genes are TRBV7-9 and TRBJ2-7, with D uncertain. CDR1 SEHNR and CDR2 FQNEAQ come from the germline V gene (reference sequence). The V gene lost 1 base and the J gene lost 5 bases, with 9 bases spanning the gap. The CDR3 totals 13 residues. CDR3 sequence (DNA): TGTGCCAGCAGCTTAGAAGATACCCACGAGCAGTACTTC. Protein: CASSLEDTHEQYF.

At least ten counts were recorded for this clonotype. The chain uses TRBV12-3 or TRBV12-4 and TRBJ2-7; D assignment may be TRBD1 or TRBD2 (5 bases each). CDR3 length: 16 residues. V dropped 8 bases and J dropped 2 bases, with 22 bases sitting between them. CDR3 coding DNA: TGTGCCAGCCGCTCCCTACCCCGGGACGGACCCTACGAGCAGTACTTC. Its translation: CASRSLPRDGPYEQYF.

In nucleotides, the CDR3 is TGTGCCAGCACCATGGGGGCGGTGAACACTGAAGCTTTCTTT. Encoded protein: CASTMGAVNTEAFF. The chain recombines TRBV12-3 or TRBV12-4 with TRBJ1-1, with TRBD1 as a possible D gene (6 bases). The CDR3 consists of 14 residues. V shed 7 bases and J shed 0 bases, with 12 bases lying between them.

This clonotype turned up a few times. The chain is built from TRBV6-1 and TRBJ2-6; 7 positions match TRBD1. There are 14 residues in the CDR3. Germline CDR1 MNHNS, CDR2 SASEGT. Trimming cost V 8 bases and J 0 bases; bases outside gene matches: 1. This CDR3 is CASGDSSGANVLTF. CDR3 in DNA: TGTGCCAGCGGGGACAGCTCTGGGGCCAACGTCCTGACTTTC.

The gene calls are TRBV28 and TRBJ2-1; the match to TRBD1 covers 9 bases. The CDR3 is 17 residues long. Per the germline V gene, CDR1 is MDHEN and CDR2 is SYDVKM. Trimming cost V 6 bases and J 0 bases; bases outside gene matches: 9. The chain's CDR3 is CASRDRDRDISYNEQFF. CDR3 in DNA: TGTGCCAGCAGGGACCGGGACAGGGATATCTCCTACAATGAGCAGTTCTTC.

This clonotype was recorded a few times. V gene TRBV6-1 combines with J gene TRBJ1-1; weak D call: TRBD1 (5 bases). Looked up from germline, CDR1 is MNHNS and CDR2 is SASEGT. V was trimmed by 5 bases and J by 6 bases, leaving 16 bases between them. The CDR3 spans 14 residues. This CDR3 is CASSPGAGRPEAFF. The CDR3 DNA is TGTGCCAGCAGTCCCGGGGCAGGGAGGCCTGAAGCTTTCTTT.

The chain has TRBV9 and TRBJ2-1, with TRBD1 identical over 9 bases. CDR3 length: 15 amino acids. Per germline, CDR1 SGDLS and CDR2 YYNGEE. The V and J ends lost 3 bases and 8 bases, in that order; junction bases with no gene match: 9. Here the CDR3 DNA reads TGTGCCAGCAGCGACGGGACAGGGATCGGGGATGAGCAGTTCTTC. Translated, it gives CASSDGTGIGDEQFF.

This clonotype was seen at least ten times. The CDR3 coding sequence is TGTGCCAGCAGCCCATACATCACAGATACGCAGTATTTT. It encodes CASSPYITDTQYF. The chain is built from TRBV5-5 and TRBJ2-3; D not certain. Germline CDR1 reads SGHKS; CDR2 reads YYEKEE (reference sequence). This CDR3 spans 13 amino acids. V shed 4 bases and J shed 2 bases, with 8 bases lying between them.

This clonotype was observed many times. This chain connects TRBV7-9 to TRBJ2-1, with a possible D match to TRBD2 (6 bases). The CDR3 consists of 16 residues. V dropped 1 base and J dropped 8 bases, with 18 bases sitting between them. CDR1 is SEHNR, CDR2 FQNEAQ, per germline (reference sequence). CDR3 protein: CASSLDGREVFDEQFF. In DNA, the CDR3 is TGTGCCAGCAGCTTAGATGGCAGGGAGGTTTTCGATGAGCAGTTCTTC.

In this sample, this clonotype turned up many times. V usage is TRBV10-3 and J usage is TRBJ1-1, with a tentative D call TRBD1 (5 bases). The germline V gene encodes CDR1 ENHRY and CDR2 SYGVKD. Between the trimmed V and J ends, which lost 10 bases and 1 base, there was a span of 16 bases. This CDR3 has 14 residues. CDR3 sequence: CATEPGTSNTEAFF. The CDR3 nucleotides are TGTGCCACCGAACCGGGGACTTCGAACACTGAAGCTTTCTTT.

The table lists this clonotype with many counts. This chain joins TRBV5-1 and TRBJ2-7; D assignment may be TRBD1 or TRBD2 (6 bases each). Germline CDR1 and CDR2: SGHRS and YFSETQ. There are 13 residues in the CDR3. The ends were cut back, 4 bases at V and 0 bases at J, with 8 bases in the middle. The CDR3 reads CASSRGPSYEQYF. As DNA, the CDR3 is TGCGCCAGCAGCCGGGGGCCCTCCTACGAGCAGTACTTC.

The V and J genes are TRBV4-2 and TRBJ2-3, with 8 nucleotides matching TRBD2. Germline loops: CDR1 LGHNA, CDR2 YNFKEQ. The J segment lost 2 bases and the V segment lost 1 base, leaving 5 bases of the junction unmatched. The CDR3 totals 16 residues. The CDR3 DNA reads TGTGCCAGCAGCCAAGTGGCTAGCGGGTACACAGATACGCAGTATTTT. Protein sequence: CASSQVASGYTDTQYF.

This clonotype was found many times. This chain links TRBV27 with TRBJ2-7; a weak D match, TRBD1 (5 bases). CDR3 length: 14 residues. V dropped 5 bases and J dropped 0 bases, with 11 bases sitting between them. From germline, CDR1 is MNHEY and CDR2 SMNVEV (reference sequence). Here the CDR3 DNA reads TGTGCCAGCAGTGGGCAGGGAAGCTCCTACGAGCAGTACTTC. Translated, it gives CASSGQGSSYEQYF.

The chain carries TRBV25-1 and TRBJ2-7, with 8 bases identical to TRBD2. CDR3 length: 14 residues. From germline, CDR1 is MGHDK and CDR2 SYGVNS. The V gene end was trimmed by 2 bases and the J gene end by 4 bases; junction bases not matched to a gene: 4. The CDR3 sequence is CASSEAGGIYEQYF. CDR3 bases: TGTGCCAGCAGTGAAGCGGGAGGCATTTACGAGCAGTACTTC.

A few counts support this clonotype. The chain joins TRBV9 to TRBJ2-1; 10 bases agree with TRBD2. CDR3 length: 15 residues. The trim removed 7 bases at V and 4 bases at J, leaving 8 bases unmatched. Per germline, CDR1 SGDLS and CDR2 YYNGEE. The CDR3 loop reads CASGLAGATYNEQFF. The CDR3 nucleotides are TGTGCCAGCGGGCTAGCGGGAGCGACATACAATGAGCAGTTCTTC.

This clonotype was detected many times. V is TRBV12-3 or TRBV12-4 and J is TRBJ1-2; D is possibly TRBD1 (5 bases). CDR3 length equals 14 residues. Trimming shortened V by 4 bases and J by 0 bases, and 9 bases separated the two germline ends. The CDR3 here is CASSSQTANYGYTF. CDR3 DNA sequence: TGTGCCAGCAGTTCCCAGACAGCTAACTATGGCTACACCTTC.

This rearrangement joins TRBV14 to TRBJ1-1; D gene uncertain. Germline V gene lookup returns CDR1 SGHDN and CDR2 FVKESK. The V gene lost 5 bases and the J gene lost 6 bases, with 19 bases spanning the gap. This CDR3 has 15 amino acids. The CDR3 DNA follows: TGTGCCAGCAGCTATAAGGACGGGGAGCTCGCTGAAGCTTTCTTT. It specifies CASSYKDGELAEAFF.

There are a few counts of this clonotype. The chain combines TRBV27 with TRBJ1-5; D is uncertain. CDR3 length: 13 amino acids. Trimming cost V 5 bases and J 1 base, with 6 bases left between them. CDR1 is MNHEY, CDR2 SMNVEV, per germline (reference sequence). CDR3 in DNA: TGTGCCAGCAGTACGGACAGCAATCAGCCCCAGCATTTT. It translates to CASSTDSNQPQHF.

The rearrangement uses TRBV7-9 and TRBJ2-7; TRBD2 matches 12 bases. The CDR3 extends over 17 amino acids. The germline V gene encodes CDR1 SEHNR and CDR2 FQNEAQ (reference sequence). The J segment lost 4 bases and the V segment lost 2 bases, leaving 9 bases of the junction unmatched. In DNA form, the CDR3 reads TGTGCCAGCAGCTTACCTCAGGGACTAGCGGGTTGGTACGAGCAGTACTTC. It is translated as CASSLPQGLAGWYEQYF.

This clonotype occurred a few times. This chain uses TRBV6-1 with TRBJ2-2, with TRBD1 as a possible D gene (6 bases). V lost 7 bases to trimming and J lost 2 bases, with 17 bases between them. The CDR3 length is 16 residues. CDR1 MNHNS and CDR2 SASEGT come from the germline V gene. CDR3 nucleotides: TGTGCCAGCATCGATCTAGACAGGACTAACACCGGGGAGCTGTTTTTT. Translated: CASIDLDRTNTGELFF.

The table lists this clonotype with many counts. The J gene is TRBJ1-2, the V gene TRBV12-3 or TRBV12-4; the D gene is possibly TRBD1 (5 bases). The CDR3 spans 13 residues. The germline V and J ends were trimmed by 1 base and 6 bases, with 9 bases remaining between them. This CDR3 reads CASSLEGSDGYTF. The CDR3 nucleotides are TGTGCCAGCAGTTTAGAGGGGTCCGATGGCTACACCTTC.

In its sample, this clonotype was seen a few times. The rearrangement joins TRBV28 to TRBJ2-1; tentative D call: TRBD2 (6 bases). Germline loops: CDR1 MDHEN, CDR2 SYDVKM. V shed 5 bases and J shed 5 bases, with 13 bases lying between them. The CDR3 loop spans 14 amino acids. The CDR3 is CASSNLAMDNEQFF. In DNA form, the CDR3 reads TGTGCCAGCAGTAATCTAGCGATGGACAATGAGCAGTTCTTC.

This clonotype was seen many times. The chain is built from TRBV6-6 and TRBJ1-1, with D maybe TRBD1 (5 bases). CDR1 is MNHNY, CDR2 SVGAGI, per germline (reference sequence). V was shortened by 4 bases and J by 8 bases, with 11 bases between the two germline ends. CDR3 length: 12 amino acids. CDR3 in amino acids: CASSSGRVEAFF. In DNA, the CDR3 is TGTGCCAGCAGTTCGGGCAGGGTGGAAGCTTTCTTT.

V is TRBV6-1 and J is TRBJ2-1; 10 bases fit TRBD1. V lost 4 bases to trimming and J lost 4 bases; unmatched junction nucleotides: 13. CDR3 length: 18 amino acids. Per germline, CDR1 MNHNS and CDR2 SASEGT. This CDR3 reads CASSVQNYPGQGYNEQFF. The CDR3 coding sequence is TGTGCCAGCAGTGTCCAAAATTATCCGGGACAGGGGTACAATGAGCAGTTCTTC.

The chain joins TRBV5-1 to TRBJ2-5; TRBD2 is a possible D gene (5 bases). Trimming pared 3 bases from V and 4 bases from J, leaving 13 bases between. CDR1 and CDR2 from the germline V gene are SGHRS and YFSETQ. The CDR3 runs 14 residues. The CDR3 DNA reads TGCGCCAGCAGCTATGACGGGGAAGGAGAGACCCAGTACTTC. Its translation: CASSYDGEGETQYF.

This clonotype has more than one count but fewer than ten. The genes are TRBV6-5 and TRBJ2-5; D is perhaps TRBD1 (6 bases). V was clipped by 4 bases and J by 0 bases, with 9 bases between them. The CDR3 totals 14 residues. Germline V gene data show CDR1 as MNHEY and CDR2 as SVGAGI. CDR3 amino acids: CASSSWTDQETQYF. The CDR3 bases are TGTGCCAGCAGTTCGTGGACAGACCAAGAGACCCAGTACTTC.

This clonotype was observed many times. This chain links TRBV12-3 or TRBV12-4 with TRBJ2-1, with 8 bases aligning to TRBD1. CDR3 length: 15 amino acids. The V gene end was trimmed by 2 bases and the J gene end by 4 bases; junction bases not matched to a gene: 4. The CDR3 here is CASSLHRGVYNEQFF. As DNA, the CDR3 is TGTGCCAGCAGTTTACACAGGGGGGTTTACAATGAGCAGTTCTTC.

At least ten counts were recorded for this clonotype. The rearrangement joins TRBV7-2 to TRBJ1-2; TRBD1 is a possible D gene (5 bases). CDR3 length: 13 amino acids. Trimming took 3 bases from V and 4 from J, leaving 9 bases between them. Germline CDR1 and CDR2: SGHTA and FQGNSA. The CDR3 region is CASSFLGAYGYTF. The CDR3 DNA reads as TGTGCCAGCAGCTTCCTAGGGGCCTATGGCTACACCTTC. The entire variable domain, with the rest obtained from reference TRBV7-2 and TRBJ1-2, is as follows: GAGVSQSPSNKVTEKGKDVELRCDPISGHTALYWYRQSLGQGLEFLIYFQGNSAPDKSGLPSDRFSAERTGGSVSTLTIQRTQQEDSAVYLCASSFLGAYGYTFGSGTRLTVV.

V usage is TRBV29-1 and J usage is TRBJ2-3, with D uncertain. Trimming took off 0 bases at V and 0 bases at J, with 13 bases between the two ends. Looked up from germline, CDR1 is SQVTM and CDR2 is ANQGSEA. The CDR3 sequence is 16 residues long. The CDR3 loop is CSVEDLTVISTDTQYF. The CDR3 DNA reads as TGCAGCGTTGAAGACCTGACCGTGATAAGCACAGATACGCAGTATTTT.

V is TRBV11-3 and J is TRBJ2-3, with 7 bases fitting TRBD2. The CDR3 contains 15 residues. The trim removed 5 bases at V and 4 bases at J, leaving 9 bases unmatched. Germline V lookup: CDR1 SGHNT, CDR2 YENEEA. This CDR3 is CASSPRLAPADTQYF. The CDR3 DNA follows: TGTGCCAGCAGCCCGAGACTAGCCCCCGCAGATACGCAGTATTTT.

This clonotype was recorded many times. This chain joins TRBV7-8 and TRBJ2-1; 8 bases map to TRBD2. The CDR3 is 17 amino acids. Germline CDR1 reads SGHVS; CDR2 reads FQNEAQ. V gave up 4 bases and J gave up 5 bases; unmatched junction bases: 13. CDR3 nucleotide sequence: TGTGCCAGCAGCTCCCTTCAAAGCGGGAGTTACCACAATGAGCAGTTCTTC. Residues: CASSSLQSGSYHNEQFF.